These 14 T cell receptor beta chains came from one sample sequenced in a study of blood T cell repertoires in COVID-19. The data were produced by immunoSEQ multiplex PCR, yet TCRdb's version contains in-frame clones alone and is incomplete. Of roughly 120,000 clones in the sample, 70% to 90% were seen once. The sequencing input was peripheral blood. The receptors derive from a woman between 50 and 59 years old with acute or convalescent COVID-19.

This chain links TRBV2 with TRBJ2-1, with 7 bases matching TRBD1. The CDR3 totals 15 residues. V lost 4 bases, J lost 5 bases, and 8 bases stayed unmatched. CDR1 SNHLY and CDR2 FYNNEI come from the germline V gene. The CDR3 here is CASSVAKGANNEQFF. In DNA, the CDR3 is TGTGCCAGCAGTGTGGCGAAGGGGGCGAACAATGAGCAGTTCTTC.

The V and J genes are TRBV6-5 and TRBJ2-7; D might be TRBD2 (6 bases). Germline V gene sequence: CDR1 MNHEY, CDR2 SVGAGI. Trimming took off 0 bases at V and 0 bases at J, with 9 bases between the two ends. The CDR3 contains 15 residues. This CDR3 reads CASSYSRDLSYEQYF. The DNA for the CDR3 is TGTGCCAGCAGTTACTCGCGGGATCTCTCCTACGAGCAGTACTTC.

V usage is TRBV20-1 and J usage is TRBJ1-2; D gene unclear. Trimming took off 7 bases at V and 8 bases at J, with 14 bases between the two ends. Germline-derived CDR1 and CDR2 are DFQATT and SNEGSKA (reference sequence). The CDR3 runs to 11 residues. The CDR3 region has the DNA TGCAGTGTCCTAGGGAGGTACGGCTACACCTTC. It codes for CSVLGRYGYTF.

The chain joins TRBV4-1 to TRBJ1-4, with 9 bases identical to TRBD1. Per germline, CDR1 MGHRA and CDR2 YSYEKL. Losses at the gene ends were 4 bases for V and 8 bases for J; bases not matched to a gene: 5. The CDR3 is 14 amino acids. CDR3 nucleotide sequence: TGCGCCAGCAGCCCGGGACAGGGCTACGAAAAACTGTTTTTT. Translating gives CASSPGQGYEKLFF.

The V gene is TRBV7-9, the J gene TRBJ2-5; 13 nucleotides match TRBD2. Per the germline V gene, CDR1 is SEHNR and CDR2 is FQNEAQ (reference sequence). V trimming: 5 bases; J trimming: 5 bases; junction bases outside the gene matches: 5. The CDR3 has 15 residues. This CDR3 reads CASSRTSGSGETQYF. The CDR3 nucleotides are TGTGCCAGCAGCCGGACTAGCGGGAGTGGTGAGACCCAGTACTTC.

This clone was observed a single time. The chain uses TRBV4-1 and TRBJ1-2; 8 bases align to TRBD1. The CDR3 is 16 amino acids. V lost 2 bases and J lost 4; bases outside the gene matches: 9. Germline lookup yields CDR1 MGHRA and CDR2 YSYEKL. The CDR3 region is CASSQPTGDPRYGYTF. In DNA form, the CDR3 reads TGCGCCAGCAGCCAACCGACAGGGGACCCTCGCTATGGCTACACCTTC.

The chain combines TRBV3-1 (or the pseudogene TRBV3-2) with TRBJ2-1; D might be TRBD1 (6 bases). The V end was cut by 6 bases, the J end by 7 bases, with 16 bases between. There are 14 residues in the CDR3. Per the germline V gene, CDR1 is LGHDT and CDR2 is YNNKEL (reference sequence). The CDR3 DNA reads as TGTGCCAGCAGACAGGGTGGATATATGAATGAGCAGTTCTTC. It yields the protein CASRQGGYMNEQFF.

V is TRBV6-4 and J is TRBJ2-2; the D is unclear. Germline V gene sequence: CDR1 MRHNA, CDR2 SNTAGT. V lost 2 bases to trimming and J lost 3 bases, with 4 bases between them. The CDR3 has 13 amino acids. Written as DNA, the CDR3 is TGTGCCAGCAGTGACGGCTACACCGGGGAGCTGTTTTTT. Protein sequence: CASSDGYTGELFF.

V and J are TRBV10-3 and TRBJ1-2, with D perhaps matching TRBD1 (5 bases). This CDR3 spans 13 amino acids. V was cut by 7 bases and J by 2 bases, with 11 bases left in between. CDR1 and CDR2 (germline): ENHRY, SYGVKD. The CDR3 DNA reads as TGTGCCATCAATAGGGACTCCAACTATGGCTACACCTTC. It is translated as CAINRDSNYGYTF.

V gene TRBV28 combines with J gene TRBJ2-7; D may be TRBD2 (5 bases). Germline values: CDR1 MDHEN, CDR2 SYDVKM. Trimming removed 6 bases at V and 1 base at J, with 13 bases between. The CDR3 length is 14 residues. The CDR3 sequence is CASRRADESYEQYF. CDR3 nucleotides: TGTGCCAGCAGACGAGCGGACGAATCCTACGAGCAGTACTTC.

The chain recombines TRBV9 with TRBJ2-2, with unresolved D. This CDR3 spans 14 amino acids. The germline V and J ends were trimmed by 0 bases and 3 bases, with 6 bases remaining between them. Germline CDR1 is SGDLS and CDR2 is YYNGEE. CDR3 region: CASSVDSDTGELFF. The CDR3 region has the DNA TGTGCCAGCAGCGTAGACTCGGACACCGGGGAGCTGTTTTTT.

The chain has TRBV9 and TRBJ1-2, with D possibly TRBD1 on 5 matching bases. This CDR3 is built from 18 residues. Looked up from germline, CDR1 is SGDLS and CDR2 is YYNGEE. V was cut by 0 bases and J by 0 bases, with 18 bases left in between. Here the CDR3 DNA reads TGTGCCAGCAGCGTAGACCCGGGGGACCTCCACCCTAACTATGGCTACACCTTC. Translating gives CASSVDPGDLHPNYGYTF.

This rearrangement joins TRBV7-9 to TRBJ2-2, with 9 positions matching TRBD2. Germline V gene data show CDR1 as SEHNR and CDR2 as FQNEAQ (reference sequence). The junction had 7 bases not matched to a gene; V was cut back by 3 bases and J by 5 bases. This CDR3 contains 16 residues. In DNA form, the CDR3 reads TGTGCCAGCAGCTTTAATAGCGGGAGAGGTACCGGGGAGCTGTTTTTT. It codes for CASSFNSGRGTGELFF.

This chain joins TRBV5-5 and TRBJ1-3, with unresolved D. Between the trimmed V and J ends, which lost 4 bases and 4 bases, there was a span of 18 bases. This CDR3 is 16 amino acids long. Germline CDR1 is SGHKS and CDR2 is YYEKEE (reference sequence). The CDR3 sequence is CASSPTTSGRGNTIYF. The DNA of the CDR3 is TGTGCCAGCAGCCCAACCACATCGGGGAGGGGAAACACCATATATTTT.